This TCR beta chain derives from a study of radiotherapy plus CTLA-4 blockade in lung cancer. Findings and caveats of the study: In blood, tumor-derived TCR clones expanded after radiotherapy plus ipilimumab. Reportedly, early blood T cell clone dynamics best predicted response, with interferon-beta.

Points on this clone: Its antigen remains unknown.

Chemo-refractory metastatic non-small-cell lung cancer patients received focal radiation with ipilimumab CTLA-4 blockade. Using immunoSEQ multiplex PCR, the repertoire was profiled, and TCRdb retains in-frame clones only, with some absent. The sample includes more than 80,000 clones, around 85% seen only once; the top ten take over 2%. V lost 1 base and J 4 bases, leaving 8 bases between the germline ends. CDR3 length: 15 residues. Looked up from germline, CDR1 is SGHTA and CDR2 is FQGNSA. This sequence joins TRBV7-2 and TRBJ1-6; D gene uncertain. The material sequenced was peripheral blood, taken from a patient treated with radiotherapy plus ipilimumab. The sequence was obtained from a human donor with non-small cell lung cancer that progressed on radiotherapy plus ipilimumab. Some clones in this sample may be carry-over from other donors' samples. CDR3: CASSLVGDYNSPLHF. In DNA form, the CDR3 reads TGTGCCAGCAGCTTAGTTGGGGATTATAATTCACCCCTCCACTTT.